This T cell receptor beta chain was observed in a study of technical replicates of blood from a handful of donors. Profiled with immunoSEQ multiplex PCR; TCRdb holds only in-frame clones, not every one. Among some 49,000 clones, about 93% were seen once, and the ten largest hold 3% to 5%. The V and J ends lost 10 bases and 3 bases respectively, with 16 bases between them. There are 13 residues in the CDR3. The germline V gene encodes CDR1 MNHEY and CDR2 SMNVEV (reference sequence). The TCR originated in a human donor in good health. Some clones in this sample may be carry-over from other donors' samples. The gene calls are TRBV27 and TRBJ2-7, with D maybe TRBD2 (5 bases). The sequenced material came from PBMCs. The CDR3 spells CATARVSVYEQYF. CDR3 nucleotides: TGTGCCACGGCGAGGGTATCAGTCTACGAGCAGTACTTC.